This entry describes one TCR beta chain. The specificity of this receptor is unknown. Within one base of it there is no much larger clone, and no base qualities were kept. The data were obtained in a study of neurological immune-mediated disorders (dated by TCRdb to between 2018 and 2020). As for the study more broadly: Among the approximately 35 multiple sclerosis patients, relapsing-remitting MS accounted for about 31 and secondary progressive MS accounted for 3. Peripheral blood TCR-beta repertoires from patients with HTLV-I-associated myelopathy (HAM/TSP), patients with multiple sclerosis, and healthy controls were compared in the study using UMI-based sequencing. The cohort comprised 68 subjects: approximately 15 HAM/TSP patients, roughly 34 multiple sclerosis patients and 20 healthy controls. Alongside PBMC samples, the set of more than 80 TCR-beta libraries contained longitudinal samples, technical triplicates, and paired CD4+ and CD8+ T-cell subsets that had been sorted.

cDNA was synthesized by template-switch 5'RACE using a primer carrying a 10-nucleotide random unique molecular identifier by which each TCR transcript was tagged. Every sequencing run yielded over 160 million TCR-beta sequences covering 15-18 subjects. Total RNA was extracted with the RNeasy kit. Using the KAPA Real-time Library Amplification kit, TCR-beta VDJ regions were amplified with primers for the TCR constant region and the 5'RACE anchor. Sample indexes and Illumina adaptors were added in a first PCR, and a second PCR then increased library yield. After Ampure bead purification, the TCR product of roughly 650 bp was size-selected on a 2% E-gel SizeSelection system. Before pooling, library quality was checked on a Bioanalyzer, concentration was measured with Qubit, and libraries were quantified with the Kapa Library Quantification kit. An Illumina HiSeq 2500 sequenced the libraries paired-end 2 x 150 bp. To increase sequence diversity, roughly 24-31% phiX was spiked into each library pool. In the paper's pipeline: The quality-filtered reads were processed with the UMI-based MiGEC pipeline, whose error correction step removed more than 80% of the raw TCR sequences. IMGT germline references were used for alignment of VDJ genes, and clonotypes were defined by a unique CDR3 amino acid sequence together with V-J genes. VDJtools evaluated clonal expansion, Shannon diversity and CDR3 relatedness (CalcPairwiseDistances, ClusterSamples); CLCbio workbench built phylogenetic trees. A clone was classed as expanded if it had 8 or more unique UMIs, a cutoff based on coefficient-of-variation modelling across technical triplicates. The raw public reads went through TCRdb reprocessing: fastp at Q25, MiXCR clone calling, in-frame beta chains kept. Rows with one shared CDR3 protein collapse into an entry with the most common genes and DNA. In this record, the V and J calls reflect TCRdb's handling and not the investigators' own analysis. The sample includes approximately 74,000 distinct CDR3 sequences, with around 5% observed a single time. Roughly 7.4% of the sample belongs to the ten largest clones.

The investigation overall reported the following: TCR clonal expansion was highest in HAM/TSP patients and lowest in MS patients, with MS patients falling below even healthy controls. In phylogenetic analysis, the repertoires of 18 of 34 MS patients grouped into a cluster of related CDR3 sequences, which suggests a possible signature at the repertoire level. The MS cluster was not associated with any clinical or MRI features, and the authors stated that larger cohorts are needed. No identical CDR3 amino acid sequences were shared among expanded clones across subjects, suggesting private TCR-beta repertoires in all groups.

For the unsorted PBMC libraries, 2 million PBMCs were stored in RNAlater at -80 degrees C until RNA extraction and were used to generate the libraries. Multiple sclerosis patients were enrolled in a US clinical protocol evaluating disease progression by magnetic resonance imaging. Peripheral blood was subjected to Ficoll-Hypaque density gradient centrifugation to isolate PBMCs, which were then cryopreserved in liquid nitrogen. The sequencing sample was made of PBMCs. The sequence derives from a man aged 18 to 35 with multiple sclerosis.

The DNA sequence is given as TGTGCCAGCAGCCACCACCGCCCGGGGGCGACCGGGGAGCTGTTTTTT. This codes for CASSHHRPGATGELFF. The sequence joins TRBV6-5 to TRBJ2-2; the D gene could be either TRBD1 or TRBD2, each agreeing at 6 bases. Trimming takes 6 bases from V and 5 bases from J, and the germline ends sit 19 bases apart. The CDR3 contains 16 residues, cysteine and phenylalanine counted. CDR3 DNA only is kept here, 48 bases in frame from base 1. CDR1 and CDR2 were assigned from the germline V gene as MNHEY and SVGAGI.